This T cell receptor beta chain came from a study of T-cell reconstitution after alpha-beta-depleted transplantation in children. A library of TCRbeta sequences, prepared with unique molecular identifiers, was generated. In TCRdb, the PCR reads were re-called with MiXCR into one record per CDR3 protein. Seen here are more than 200,000 distinct CDR3 sequences, more than 15% observed once, and the top ten hold 40% to 50%. Details on this clonotype: The junction does not match germline at one end; this may be a read error.

CDR3 size: 13 residues. Per the germline V gene, CDR1 is MNHEY and CDR2 is SVGEGT. This sequence joins TRBV6-2 or TRBV6-3 and TRBJ2-1; D is possibly TRBD2 (5 bases). The sample was PBMCs, mostly from graft donor cells, taken 360 days after TCRalphabeta/CD19-depleted stem cell transplant. This TCR came from a male patient aged 2 to 10 who had a stem cell transplant for acute lymphoblastic leukemia, so the T cells may come from the graft donor. CDR3 sequence: CVSWNRGKGEQFF. DNA of the CDR3: TGTGTCAGCTGGAACCGGGGAAAGGGTGAGCAGTTCTTC.